The T cell receptor beta chain described here comes from a study of read filtering for tumor transcriptome and immune sequencing. Molecular barcoded adaptors covering alpha/delta and beta/gamma chains were used on approximately 400 ng RNA. TCRdb itself ran the reads through MiXCR, one entry per CDR3 protein. The sample has 130,000 or so distinct CDR3 sequences, around 13% seen once. This clonotype was counted ten times or more. This CDR3 region has 16 residues. V trimming: 3 bases; J trimming: 7 bases; junction bases outside the gene matches: 12. Germline V gives CDR1 LNHDA, CDR2 SQIVND (reference sequence).

The gene calls are TRBV19 and TRBJ2-1, with TRBD2 identical over 7 bases. This clonotype originated in a donor at least 40 years old with multiple myeloma. Specimen: a population of CD138-negative cells sorted from bone marrow. CDR3 residues: CASSIKSSGNRNEQFF. The CDR3 DNA is TGTGCCAGTAGTATTAAGTCTAGCGGAAACCGAAATGAGCAGTTCTTC.